This note documents a single T cell receptor beta chain sequence. This CDR3 region has 13 residues. Germline V gives CDR1 LNHDA, CDR2 SQIVND (reference sequence). Trimming removed 5 bases from V and 2 bases from J, with 10 bases in between. Some clones are missing from TCRdb's copy, which holds only in-frame ones; the method was immunoSEQ multiplex PCR. The sample shows 60,000 to 75,000 clones, approximately 85% of them seen only once. The sample is drawn from a study of OX40 agonist ivuxolimab in advanced cancers. The receptor's source is an adult with an advanced solid tumor such as melanoma, head and neck, liver or kidney cancer. Sequences were derived from CD4+ or CD8+ T cells sorted from blood, sampled in a trial of the OX40 agonist ivuxolimab. The genes are TRBV19 and TRBJ2-7; no clear D gene. The CDR3, as DNA: TGTGCCAGTAGTGCTACACGGACCTACGAGCAGTACTTC. Amino acid sequence: CASSATRTYEQYF.